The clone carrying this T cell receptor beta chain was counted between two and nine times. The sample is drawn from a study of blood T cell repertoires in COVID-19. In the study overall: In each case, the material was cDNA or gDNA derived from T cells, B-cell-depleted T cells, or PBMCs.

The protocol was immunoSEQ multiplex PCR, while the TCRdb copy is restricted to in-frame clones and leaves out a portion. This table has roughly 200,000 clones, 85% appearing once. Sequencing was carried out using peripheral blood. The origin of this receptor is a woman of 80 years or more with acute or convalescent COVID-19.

CDR3 residues: CAISRGEINEAFF. CDR3 DNA sequence: TGTGCCATCAGTAGAGGCGAGATCAATGAAGCTTTCTTT. The V and J genes are TRBV10-3 and TRBJ1-1, with D hard to call. V was cut by 5 bases and J by 7 bases, with 14 bases left in between. Germline assignment: CDR1 ENHRY and CDR2 SYGVKD. CDR3 length: 13 amino acids.